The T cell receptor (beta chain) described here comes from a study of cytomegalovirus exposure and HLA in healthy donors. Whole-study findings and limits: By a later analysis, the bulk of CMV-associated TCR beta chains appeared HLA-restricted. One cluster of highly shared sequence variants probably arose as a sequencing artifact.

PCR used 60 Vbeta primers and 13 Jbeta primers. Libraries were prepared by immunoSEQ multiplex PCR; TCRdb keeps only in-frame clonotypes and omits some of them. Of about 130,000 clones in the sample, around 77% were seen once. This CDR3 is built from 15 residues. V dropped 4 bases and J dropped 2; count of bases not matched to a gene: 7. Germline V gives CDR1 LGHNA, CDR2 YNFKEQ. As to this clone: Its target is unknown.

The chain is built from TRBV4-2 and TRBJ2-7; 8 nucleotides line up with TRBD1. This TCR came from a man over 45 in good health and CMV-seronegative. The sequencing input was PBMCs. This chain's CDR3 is CASSPRGQGPYEQYF. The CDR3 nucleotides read TGTGCCAGCAGCCCACGTGGACAGGGACCCTACGAGCAGTACTTC.